The clone carrying this TCR beta chain was picked up many times. No antigen is known for it. This entry comes from a study of regulatory T cells in long-lasting Graves disease. General study findings and limits: Persistent disease showed a preference for TRBV28, TRBJ1-2 and TRBJ2-5. Patients with persistent disease shared 2,500 to 3,500 public clonotypes, outpacing the 966 shared by new patients.

CDR1 and CDR2 (germline): MDHEN, SYDVKM. This CDR3 contains 15 residues. V was pared by 0 bases and J by 3 bases, with 2 bases of the junction left unmatched. The time point denotes: newly diagnosed GD, antithyroid drugs for less than 3 months. There was RNA extracted from PBMCs, and the TCR library was made from it. Those enrolled as patients came out of an endocrinology department in Xi'an, China. The collection involved drawing approximately 9 milliliters of peripheral blood into EDTA tubes. With iRepertoire HTBI primers and Arm-PCR of CDR3 regions, TCR beta libraries were built. TCRdb passed the multiplex PCR reads through MiXCR, listing each CDR3 protein once. The data show about 380,000 distinct CDR3 sequences, roughly a sixth seen once.

The chain links TRBV28 to TRBJ1-5, with TRBD1 identical over 7 bases. The sample here was peripheral blood mononuclear cells (PBMCs), taken at new diagnosis, from a patient treated with antithyroid drugs. The receptor was isolated from a female donor with Graves disease. CDR3 region: CASSLWTGINQPQHF. CDR3 DNA sequence: TGTGCCAGCAGTTTATGGACAGGGATCAATCAGCCCCAGCATTTT.